What follows are 5 T cell receptor beta chains derived from one specimen sequenced in a study of CD8 T cells in ankylosing spondylitis. The antigens for these receptors are not known. Findings of the study overall: It appeared that ankylosing spondylitis blood was characterized by a TCR beta motif of several highly homologous variants.

MiXCR was run by TCRdb on the 5' RACE reads, yielding one entry per CDR3 protein. The sample lists about 540,000 distinct CDR3 sequences; 10% to 15% were seen once. The sample comprised blood, either unsorted or a sorted T cell fraction (not recorded which). Receptor source: a male donor with ankylosing spondylitis.

The sample holds a few counts of this clonotype. The chain has TRBV5-1 and TRBJ2-7; 11 bases map to TRBD1. This CDR3 contains 16 residues. Germline CDR1 SGHRS, CDR2 YFSETQ. Germline trimming cut 4 bases from V and 3 bases from J; bases unmatched to any gene: 9. CDR3 amino acids: CASSRSGTGGFYEQYF. The DNA of the CDR3 is TGCGCCAGCAGCCGGTCCGGGACAGGGGGGTTCTACGAGCAGTACTTC. Using reference TRBV5-1 and TRBJ2-7 for the parts outside the CDR3, the full variable domain is KAGVTQTPRYLIKTRGQQVTLSCSPISGHRSVSWYQQTPGQGLQFLFEYFSETQRNKGNFPGRFSGRQFSNSRSEMNVSTLELGDSALYLCASSRSGTGGFYEQYFGPGTRLTVT.

In its sample, this clonotype was seen a few times. V gene TRBV14 combines with J gene TRBJ2-5, with unresolved D. Germline lookup yields CDR1 SGHDN and CDR2 FVKESK. The V end lost 0 bases, the J end lost 2 bases, and 7 bases lay between the germline ends. The CDR3 consists of 14 residues. CDR3 loop: CASSQEVEQETQYF. CDR3 bases: TGTGCCAGCAGCCAAGAGGTCGAGCAAGAGACCCAGTACTTC. The full variable domain, with the rest looked up from reference TRBV14 and TRBJ2-5, is EAGVTQFPSHSVIEKGQTVTLRCDPISGHDNLYWYRRVMGKEIKFLLHFVKESKQDESGMPNNRFLAERTGGTYSTLKVQPAELEDSGVYFCASSQEVEQETQYFGPGTRLLVL.

In this sample, this clonotype turned up many times. V and J are TRBV6-1 and TRBJ2-1, with 12 positions matching TRBD2. Unmatched junction bases numbered 8, after V lost 7 bases and J lost 7 bases. The CDR3 is 15 residues long. Germline CDR1 and CDR2: MNHNS and SASEGT. CDR3 bases: TGTGCCAGCATCAAAGAGCTAGCGGGAGGGAATGAGCAGTTCTTC. It specifies CASIKELAGGNEQFF.

There are many counts of this clonotype. The V gene is TRBV12-3 or TRBV12-4, the J gene TRBJ2-6, with D perhaps matching TRBD2 (6 bases). CDR3 length: 17 amino acids. The V end lost 6 bases, the J end lost 3 bases, and 18 bases lay between the germline ends. The CDR3 coding sequence is TGTGCCAGCAGGTACCGGGACTGGGCGGTTGGGGCCAACGTCCTGACTTTC. It specifies CASRYRDWAVGANVLTF.

The J gene is TRBJ1-2, the V gene TRBV10-3; a weak D match, TRBD1 (6 bases). This CDR3 comprises 13 residues. Germline CDR1 reads ENHRY; CDR2 reads SYGVKD. Trimming removed 3 bases from V and 7 bases from J, with 12 bases in between. The chain's CDR3 is CAISEVRGGGYTF. For the CDR3, the DNA is TGTGCCATCAGTGAAGTCAGGGGAGGTGGCTACACCTTC.